Detailed here is one T cell receptor (beta chain). The antigen is unknown. The sample originates from a study of T cell repertoires in cytomegalovirus infection. Across the study: Recently identified HLA-C-restricted and well-studied HLA-B-restricted CMV epitopes were used. Whole-study results and caveats: Individuals carrying CMV plus the relevant HLA were identified by cumulative frequency of public TCR beta families.

This CDR3 contains 15 residues. V shed 4 bases and J shed 8 bases, with 17 bases lying between them. Germline loops: CDR1 MNHEY, CDR2 SVGEGT. TCRdb re-called the reads through MiXCR, storing one row per CDR3 protein. The sample has some 900,000 distinct CDR3 sequences, less than 35% seen once. This chain uses TRBV6-2 or TRBV6-3 with TRBJ1-4; possibly TRBD1 for D (5 bases). The sample was cultured CD8+ T cells from PBMCs, taken from culture after CMV antigen stimulation. The receptor was derived from a human donor in good health (CMV status not recorded). Some clones in this sample may be carry-over from other donors' samples. CDR3 nucleotide sequence: TGTGCCAGCAGTTTGCGGGACTCACGGAGAGAAAAACTGTTTTTT. Translated: CASSLRDSRREKLFF.